What follows are 15 T cell receptor beta chains derived from one specimen sequenced in a study of shared clonotypes between healthy human individuals. Sequencing used immunoSEQ multiplex PCR; TCRdb keeps in-frame clones, though not all of them. The data hold roughly 2.4 million clones, with approximately 94% observed a single time. Sequencing was done on a sample of naive CD4+ T cells sorted from blood. Indicated subset: CD45RA+ positively selected. The receptors derive from a man aged 18 to 29 in good health.

The chain joins TRBV2 to TRBJ2-7; the D is unclear. The germline gives CDR1 SNHLY, CDR2 FYNNEI. Trimming cost V 3 bases and J 5 bases, with 14 bases left between them. The CDR3 has 14 amino acids. DNA of the CDR3: TGTGCCAGCAGTGAGGTTCGATCCGTTCACGAGCAGTACTTC. Its protein is CASSEVRSVHEQYF.

This clone is a singleton in its sample. This chain links TRBV6-6 with TRBJ1-3; 9 nucleotides match TRBD1. The CDR3 consists of 15 residues. Germline V gives CDR1 MNHNY, CDR2 SVGAGI (reference sequence). V lost 7 bases, J lost 4 bases, and 8 bases stayed unmatched. The CDR3: CASTQRGTGGNTIYF. For the CDR3, the DNA is TGTGCCAGCACCCAGCGCGGGACAGGGGGAAACACCATATATTTT.

This clone is a singleton in its sample. The chain is built from TRBV4-3 and TRBJ2-7; D ambiguous. CDR3 size: 15 residues. With 0 bases removed from V and 6 bases from J, the gap between germline ends came to 15 bases. Germline V gene data show CDR1 as LGHNA and CDR2 as YSLEER. The CDR3 reads CASSQDFRSSGEQYF. For the CDR3, the DNA is TGCGCCAGCAGCCAAGATTTCAGGTCCTCAGGCGAGCAGTACTTC.

This chain joins TRBV6-5 and TRBJ1-2; perhaps TRBD1 as D (5 bases). The V gene lost 6 bases and the J gene lost 10 bases, with 18 bases spanning the gap. Germline assignment: CDR1 MNHEY and CDR2 SVGAGI. CDR3 length: 13 residues. The CDR3 DNA is TGTGCCAGCAGACCATCGGGGGACCACTTCTACACCTTC. Translated, it gives CASRPSGDHFYTF.

J is TRBJ2-7 and V is TRBV21-1; the D call of TRBD2 is as the table states it, not checked on the DNA. TRBV21-1 is reported as a pseudogene. The length of the CDR3 is 16 residues. The CDR3, as DNA: TGTGCCAGCAGCACCCAATATGGGCGGGAGGATTACGAGCAGTACTTC. Protein: CASSTQYGREDYEQYF.

This clone has only one observation. Other DNA sequences in the sample encode the same CDR3. This rearrangement joins TRBV28 to TRBJ2-3, with D unclear. CDR1 and CDR2 (germline): MDHEN, SYDVKM. This CDR3 is built from 13 residues. The ends were cut back, 3 bases at V and 2 bases at J, with 6 bases in the middle. CDR3 in amino acids: CASSLPVTDTQYF. In DNA, the CDR3 is TGTGCCAGCAGTTTGCCAGTCACAGATACGCAGTATTTT. Filled out from reference TRBV28 and TRBJ2-3, the complete variable domain reads DVKVTQSSRYLVKRTGEKVFLECVQDMDHENMFWYRQDPGLGLRLIYFSYDVKMKEKGDIPEGYSVSREKKERFSLILESASTNQTSMYLCASSLPVTDTQYFGPGTRLTVL.

About this clone: Additional DNA sequences in this sample encode the identical CDR3. The chain carries TRBV30 and TRBJ2-2; D gene unclear. CDR1 GTSNPN and CDR2 SVGIG come from the germline V gene (reference sequence). The CDR3 runs 13 residues. V lost 4 bases to trimming and J lost 0 bases, with 6 bases between them. The DNA of the CDR3 is TGTGCCTGGAAACGAGCGAACACCGGGGAGCTGTTTTTT. As protein: CAWKRANTGELFF.

On this clone: A junction end diverges from the germline sequence, so it may reflect a read error. This rearrangement joins TRBV7-7 to TRBJ2-1, with 14 nucleotides matching TRBD2. The length of the CDR3 is 16 residues. Germline assignment: CDR1 SSHAT and CDR2 FNYEAQ (reference sequence). The CDR3 coding sequence is TGTGCTAGCAGCCTGGGACTAGCGGGAGTCCACAATGAGCAGTTCTTC. Amino acids: CASSLGLAGVHNEQFF.

The chain uses TRBV19 and TRBJ1-6; tentatively, D is TRBD1 (5 bases). The CDR3 has 16 amino acids. V lost 7 bases and J lost 9, with 22 bases in between. Germline V gives CDR1 LNHDA, CDR2 SQIVND (reference sequence). The CDR3 sequence: CASTYSAGQGGSPLHF. Here the CDR3 DNA reads TGTGCCAGTACATACAGCGCGGGGCAGGGAGGTTCACCCCTCCACTTT.

Turning to this clone: Distinct nucleotide sequences in the sample also encode this CDR3. The chain is built from TRBV5-1 and TRBJ2-7, with TRBD1 matching over 12 bases. The germline V gene has CDR1 SGHRS and CDR2 YFSETQ. V shed 0 bases and J 7 bases; nucleotides not matched to a gene: 5. The CDR3 sequence is 15 residues long. The DNA of the CDR3 is TGCGCCAGCAGCTTGGCGGGACAGGGGGCTGGTGAGCAGTACTTC. Its protein product is CASSLAGQGAGEQYF.

The V gene is TRBV10-3, the J gene TRBJ1-4; possible D gene TRBD1, 6 bases. V lost 8 bases and J lost 0, with 7 bases in between. Looked up from germline, CDR1 is ENHRY and CDR2 is SYGVKD. The CDR3 has 13 amino acids. CDR3: CAIGTPTNEKLFF. CDR3 sequence (DNA): TGTGCCATCGGGACACCAACTAATGAAAAACTGTTTTTT.

The rearrangement joins TRBV6-6 to TRBJ1-2; D not resolved. With 8 bases removed from V and 4 bases from J, the gap between germline ends came to 17 bases. The CDR3 runs to 14 residues. Germline values: CDR1 MNHNY, CDR2 SVGAGI (reference sequence). The CDR3 DNA is TGTGCCAGCGCGCCGGCAGCCAATATCTATGGCTACACCTTC. Its protein is CASAPAANIYGYTF.

This clone was seen once. The junction differs from germline at one of its ends, possibly a read error. The rearrangement links TRBV11-2 to TRBJ2-1; TRBD2 aligns across 10 bases. The CDR3 loop spans 17 amino acids. Germline lookup yields CDR1 SGHAT and CDR2 FQNNGV. CDR3 residues: CASSLAGGRLSYNEQFF. The CDR3 DNA sequence: TGTGCCAGCAGTTTAGCGGGGGGCCGACTTTCTTACAATGAGCAGTTCTTC.

The rearrangement uses TRBV15 and TRBJ1-5; TRBD1 is a possible D gene (5 bases). This CDR3 contains 14 residues. Per the germline V gene, CDR1 is LNHNV and CDR2 is YYDKDF (reference sequence). Trimming removed 2 bases at V and 5 bases at J, with 10 bases between. In nucleotides, the CDR3 is TGTGCCACCAGCAGAAGCAGGGTGGATCAGCCCCAGCATTTT. It yields the protein CATSRSRVDQPQHF.

The rearrangement joins TRBV27 to TRBJ2-7; tentative D call: TRBD1 (6 bases). Trimming took off 6 bases at V and 3 bases at J, with 15 bases between the two ends. CDR1 and CDR2 from the germline V gene are MNHEY and SMNVEV (reference sequence). The CDR3 runs to 14 residues. CDR3 amino acids: CASRRGTFNYEQYF. The CDR3 region has the DNA TGTGCCAGCAGACGAGGGACATTTAACTACGAGCAGTACTTC.